These 7 T cell receptor beta chains were sequenced from one sample in a study of cytomegalovirus exposure and HLA in healthy donors (dated by TCRdb to 2015 to 2018). The receptor library was made with the immunoSEQ multiplex PCR assay. A mixture of 60 forward primers for TCR Vbeta segments and 13 reverse primers for TCR Jbeta segments was used in the multiplex PCR. TCRdb stores this immuneACCESS table with in-frame sequences only. Part of the clones is absent; in the studies checked, under half of the shortfall reflects unresolved V genes, and no reason is known for the rest. The sample has fewer than 200,000 clones on record, roughly 87% of them singletons. The top ten clones comprise around 0.21% of the sample. The material sequenced was PBMCs. The origin of the receptors is a girl under three years old in good health and CMV-seronegative.

This clone appeared once. The chain employs TRBV7-9 and TRBJ1-4; D unresolved. This CDR3 comprises 14 residues. V was trimmed by 3 bases and J by 3 bases, leaving 8 bases between them. CDR1 is SEHNR, CDR2 FQNEAQ, per germline (reference sequence). CDR3 DNA sequence: TGTGCCAGCAGCTTTCTTACACCTAATGAAAAACTGTTTTTT. Protein: CASSFLTPNEKLFF.

The V and J genes are TRBV30 and TRBJ2-3; 11 nucleotides line up with TRBD2. V lost 2 bases to trimming and J lost 2 bases; unmatched junction nucleotides: 3. CDR1 and CDR2 (germline): GTSNPN, SVGIG (reference sequence). The CDR3 runs 15 residues. CDR3 amino acids: CAWSRLAGPTDTQYF. In nucleotides, the CDR3 is TGTGCCTGGAGTCGACTAGCGGGGCCCACAGATACGCAGTATTTT.

DNA of the CDR3: TGTGCCAGCAGCTCCCGTCCCGGGACAGGGACTGAAGCTTTCTTT. Protein sequence: CASSSRPGTGTEAFF. The chain has TRBV13 and TRBJ1-1; 9 bases are a match to TRBD1. Per the germline V gene, CDR1 is PRHDT and CDR2 is FYEKMQ (reference sequence). V gave up 4 bases and J gave up 5 bases; unmatched junction bases: 8. There are 15 residues in the CDR3.

The chain recombines TRBV19 with TRBJ2-3; 8 bases match TRBD1. The CDR3 runs 16 residues. Germline lookup yields CDR1 LNHDA and CDR2 SQIVND (reference sequence). Trimming at V came to 3 bases and at J to 1 base, leaving 6 bases not matched to a gene. The CDR3 sequence: CASSIRAGGGTDTQYF. The CDR3 DNA follows: TGTGCCAGTAGTATTAGGGCAGGGGGCGGCACAGATACGCAGTATTTT.

This clone was seen only once. V gene TRBV18 combines with J gene TRBJ2-3, with D possibly matching TRBD1 (6 bases). CDR1 is KGHSH, CDR2 LQKENI, per germline. V lost 2 bases and J lost 2, with 11 bases in between. CDR3 length: 15 residues. The CDR3 coding sequence is TGTGCCAGCTCACCAAACGGGGACAACACAGATACGCAGTATTTT. This sequence encodes CASSPNGDNTDTQYF.

The chain couples TRBV27 to TRBJ1-1; D is possibly TRBD1 (5 bases). Trimming left V 5 bases short and J 4 bases short, with 14 bases between. The CDR3 contains 14 residues. Germline values: CDR1 MNHEY, CDR2 SMNVEV (reference sequence). In DNA form, the CDR3 reads TGTGCCAGCAGTAAGACCAGGGAGGGCACTGAAGCTTTCTTT. Amino acid sequence: CASSKTREGTEAFF.

The genes are TRBV5-1 and TRBJ2-3, with D possibly TRBD1 on 5 matching bases. Germline V CDR1 and CDR2: SGHRS, YFSETQ. V lost 0 bases and J 0 bases, leaving 5 bases between the germline ends. CDR3 length equals 14 residues. DNA of the CDR3: TGCGCCAGCAGCTTGGAGGGGAGCACAGATACGCAGTATTTT. Translating gives CASSLEGSTDTQYF.